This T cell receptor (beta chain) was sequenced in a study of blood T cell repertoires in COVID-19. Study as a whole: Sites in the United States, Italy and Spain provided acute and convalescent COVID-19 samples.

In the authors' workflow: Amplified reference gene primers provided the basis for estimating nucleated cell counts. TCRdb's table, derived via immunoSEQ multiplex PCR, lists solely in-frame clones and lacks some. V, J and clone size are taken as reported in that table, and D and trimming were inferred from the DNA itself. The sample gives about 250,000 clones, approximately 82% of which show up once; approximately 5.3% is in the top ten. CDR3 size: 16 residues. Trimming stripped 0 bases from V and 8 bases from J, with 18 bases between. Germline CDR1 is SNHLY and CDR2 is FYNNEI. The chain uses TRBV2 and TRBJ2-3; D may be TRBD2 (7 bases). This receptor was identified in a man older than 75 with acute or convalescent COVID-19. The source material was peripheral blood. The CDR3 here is CASSEALRGGLGTQYF. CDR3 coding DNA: TGTGCCAGCAGTGAAGCGTTAAGGGGGGGCCTAGGTACGCAGTATTTT.